This T cell receptor beta chain comes out of a study of beta chain features in type 1 diabetes. Trimming cost V 3 bases and J 4 bases; bases outside gene matches: 3. Germline-derived CDR1 and CDR2 are KGHSH and LQKENI. This CDR3 is 15 amino acids long. cDNA synthesis used the whole RNA isolate, giving expressed TCRB sequences. Assay used: immunoSEQ multiplex PCR; TCRdb lists only in-frame clones, some missing. Of 350,000 to 400,000 clones listed, roughly 15% are singletons. Each of the sorted populations had a purity greater than 95%. Findings and limits, study-wide: VDJ junctions in type 1 diabetes patients carried more deletions and fewer insertions.

This clone was counted between two and nine times. Its antigen remains unknown. This sample also contains other DNA sequences that code for the same CDR3. The receptor was derived from a woman aged 18-29 years in good health. Sequences were obtained from naive CD4+ T cells from blood. This chain links TRBV18 with TRBJ2-5; 12 nucleotides match TRBD2. CDR3 sequence: CASSPPGLAGETQYF. The CDR3 DNA reads as TGTGCCAGCTCACCGCCGGGACTAGCGGGAGAGACCCAGTACTTC.